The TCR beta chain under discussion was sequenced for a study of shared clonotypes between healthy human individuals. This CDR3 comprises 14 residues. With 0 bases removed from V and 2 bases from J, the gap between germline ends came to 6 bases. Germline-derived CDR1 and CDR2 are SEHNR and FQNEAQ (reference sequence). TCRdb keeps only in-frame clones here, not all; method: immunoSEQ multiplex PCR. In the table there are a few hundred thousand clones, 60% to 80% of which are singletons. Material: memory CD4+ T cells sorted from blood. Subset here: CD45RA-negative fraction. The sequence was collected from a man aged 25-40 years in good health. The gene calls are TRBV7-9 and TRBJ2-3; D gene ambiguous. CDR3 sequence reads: CASSLAGPTDTQYF. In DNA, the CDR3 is TGTGCCAGCAGCTTAGCAGGGCCCACAGATACGCAGTATTTT.